This T cell receptor (beta chain) was sequenced in a study of cytomegalovirus exposure and HLA in healthy donors. Study observations and caveats: In a later analysis, HLA-associated beta chains showed higher expansion and lower generation probabilities than comparable chains. Sequences of the TCR beta chain were said to predict the HLA-A and HLA-B alleles of most subjects accurately. Apart from CMV serostatus, no immune exposure information was available.

PCR was performed using 60 Vbeta and 13 Jbeta primers. Profiled with immunoSEQ multiplex PCR; TCRdb holds only in-frame clones, not every one. In the table there are 130,000 or so clones, around 66% of which are singletons. This clone was recorded a few times. Antigen specificity is unknown. The CDR3 length is 13 residues. Looked up from germline, CDR1 is SEHNR and CDR2 is FQNEAQ (reference sequence). V was clipped by 5 bases and J by 3 bases, with 11 bases between them. The clonotype originates from a man aged 18 to 29 in good health and CMV-seronegative. The chain carries TRBV7-9 and TRBJ2-7; D is possibly TRBD2 (5 bases). Sample: PBMCs. CDR3: CASSPYGNYEQYF. The CDR3 nucleotides are TGTGCCAGCAGCCCGTACGGGAACTACGAGCAGTACTTC.